Listed here are 26 T cell receptor beta chains from one sample, sequenced in a study of blood T cell repertoires in COVID-19. This table comes from immunoSEQ multiplex PCR, and its TCRdb copy is limited to in-frame clones, with some not included. The table includes roughly 120,000 clones, 82% detected once. Sequences were obtained from peripheral blood. The receptors were sampled from a man between 65 and 85 years old with acute or convalescent COVID-19.

This clone has just a few counts. V and J are TRBV6-5 and TRBJ2-1, with 7 positions matching TRBD2. The CDR3 runs to 15 residues. Germline assignment: CDR1 MNHEY and CDR2 SVGAGI. J was trimmed by 0 bases and V by 6 bases; bases with no gene match: 5. Here the CDR3 reads CASSSSGNSYNEQFF. In nucleotides, the CDR3 is TGTGCCAGCAGCTCCAGCGGGAACTCCTACAATGAGCAGTTCTTC.

With respect to this clone: A junction end diverges from the germline sequence, so it may reflect a read error. The rearrangement uses TRBV6-5 and TRBJ2-7; D perhaps matches TRBD2 (6 bases). The CDR3 runs to 16 residues. Germline assignment: CDR1 MNHEY and CDR2 SVGAGI. The CDR3 coding sequence is TGTGCCAGCAGTTACTCGGCTAGCGCATTCTCCCACGAGCAGTACTTC. Protein product: CASSYSASAFSHEQYF.

V and J are TRBV7-9 and TRBJ2-6; perhaps TRBD1 as D (5 bases). With 8 bases removed from V and 3 bases from J, the gap between germline ends came to 11 bases. The CDR3 loop spans 14 amino acids. Germline V gene data show CDR1 as SEHNR and CDR2 as FQNEAQ (reference sequence). For the CDR3, the DNA is TGTGCCAGCGCCATCCAGGGTGGGGCCAACGTCCTGACTTTC. Protein: CASAIQGGANVLTF.

The gene calls are TRBV30 and TRBJ2-1, with 9 positions matching TRBD2. Germline values: CDR1 GTSNPN, CDR2 SVGIG (reference sequence). The V segment lost 0 bases and the J segment 9 bases; nucleotides outside the gene matches: 9. The CDR3 totals 15 residues. CDR3 sequence: CAWSVPGLAHAEQFF. CDR3 sequence (DNA): TGTGCCTGGAGTGTACCCGGACTAGCGCATGCTGAGCAGTTCTTC.

The chain has TRBV5-1 and TRBJ2-5; tentatively, D is TRBD2 (5 bases). This CDR3 contains 20 residues. The V end lost 4 bases, the J end lost 2 bases, and 30 bases lay between the germline ends. The germline V gene has CDR1 SGHRS and CDR2 YFSETQ. CDR3 nucleotide sequence: TGCGCCAGCAGCCTACGAGGGCCAACAACCGGAAGGACGGCTCAAGAGACCCAGTACTTC. Its protein is CASSLRGPTTGRTAQETQYF.

The rearrangement joins TRBV7-3 to TRBJ2-2; D ambiguous. Germline V CDR1 and CDR2: SGHTA, FQGTGA. V lost 4 bases, J lost 6 bases, and 9 bases lay in between. CDR3 size: 13 residues. CDR3 protein: CASSSGVAGELFF. The CDR3 DNA follows: TGTGCCAGCAGCTCGGGTGTGGCCGGGGAGCTGTTTTTT.

The CDR3 here is CASSPMPTPNTQYF. In nucleotides, the CDR3 is TGTGCCAGCAGTCCCATGCCCACACCAAATACGCAGTATTTT. The chain has TRBV6-6 and TRBJ2-3, with no clear D. From germline, CDR1 is MNHNY and CDR2 SVGAGI (reference sequence). The V end was cut by 5 bases, the J end by 7 bases, with 16 bases between. The CDR3 consists of 14 residues.

The table lists this clone with a few counts. This rearrangement joins TRBV10-3 to TRBJ1-3; no definite D call. Germline CDR1 ENHRY, CDR2 SYGVKD. The CDR3 has 13 residues. V was pared by 1 base and J by 7 bases, with 8 bases between. CDR3 residues: CAISEWQVNTIYF. CDR3 bases: TGTGCCATCAGTGAGTGGCAGGTTAACACCATATATTTT.

The chain joins TRBV6-5 to TRBJ2-3; D remains unclear. The CDR3 contains 14 residues. Trimming took 6 bases from V and 1 from J, leaving 11 bases between them. Germline V gene data show CDR1 as MNHEY and CDR2 as SVGAGI. The CDR3: CASSQTRRTDTQYF. Written as DNA, the CDR3 is TGTGCCAGCAGCCAGACTCGCCGCACAGATACGCAGTATTTT.

The J gene is TRBJ1-5, the V gene TRBV9; the D is unclear. This CDR3 is built from 13 residues. The V end was cut by 3 bases, the J end by 5 bases, with 9 bases between. Germline CDR1 and CDR2: SGDLS and YYNGEE. The CDR3 loop is CASSAQPDQPQHF. CDR3 sequence (DNA): TGTGCCAGCAGCGCACAGCCCGATCAGCCCCAGCATTTT.

This rearrangement joins TRBV10-2 to TRBJ1-4; a weak D match, TRBD1 (6 bases). Per germline, CDR1 WSHSY and CDR2 SAAADI. CDR3 length: 13 residues. V was shortened by 6 bases and J by 6 bases, with 11 bases between the two germline ends. In nucleotides, the CDR3 is TGCGCCAGCAGGCAGGGGCGGGATGAAAAACTGTTTTTT. It yields the protein CASRQGRDEKLFF.

The rearrangement links TRBV27 to TRBJ2-2, with TRBD1 identical over 9 bases. V lost 2 bases, J lost 7 bases, and 8 bases stayed unmatched. Germline loops: CDR1 MNHEY, CDR2 SMNVEV (reference sequence). CDR3 length: 16 amino acids. CDR3 in amino acids: CASSLRGTGRIGELFF. The CDR3 region has the DNA TGTGCCAGCAGTTTACGGGGGACAGGGAGGATCGGGGAGCTGTTTTTT.

This clone occurred a few times. The chain links TRBV6-5 to TRBJ1-2; TRBD1 is a possible D gene (6 bases). V dropped 6 bases and J dropped 4 bases, with 12 bases sitting between them. The length of the CDR3 is 13 residues. Germline CDR1 is MNHEY and CDR2 is SVGAGI. The CDR3 DNA reads as TGTGCCAGCAGCCCGACAGGTCCCTATGGCTACACCTTC. It yields the protein CASSPTGPYGYTF.

This clone was counted once. CDR3 in DNA: TGTGCCAGTAGTGCTAAGCGGGGGGCCATATACAATGAGCAGTTCTTC. Protein sequence: CASSAKRGAIYNEQFF. The chain is built from TRBV19 and TRBJ2-1, with TRBD2 matching over 9 bases. Per germline, CDR1 LNHDA and CDR2 SQIVND (reference sequence). This CDR3 contains 16 residues. The V and J ends lost 5 bases and 4 bases, in that order; junction bases with no gene match: 9.

With respect to this clone: A junction end diverges from the germline sequence, so it may reflect a read error. The V gene is TRBV11-3, the J gene TRBJ2-6; the D gene is possibly TRBD2 (5 bases). The germline V gene has CDR1 SGHNT and CDR2 YENEEA. The CDR3 is 15 amino acids. Here the CDR3 reads CACSLAGTGANVLTF. The DNA of the CDR3 is TGTGCCTGCAGCCTGGCGGGTACTGGGGCCAACGTCCTGACTTTC.

The count of this clone is one. Here the CDR3 DNA reads TGTGCCAGCAGTTACTCCGTGACAATCGGAGGAAACACCATATATTTT. It codes for CASSYSVTIGGNTIYF. V usage is TRBV6-6 and J usage is TRBJ1-3; no definite D call. The CDR3 is 16 residues long. Germline assignment: CDR1 MNHNY and CDR2 SVGAGI (reference sequence). V lost 0 bases to trimming and J lost 4 bases, with 13 bases between them.

This chain uses TRBV6-5 with TRBJ1-3, with D perhaps TRBD1 (6 bases). The germline V gene has CDR1 MNHEY and CDR2 SVGAGI. V was pared by 6 bases and J by 0 bases, with 12 bases between. The CDR3 contains 15 residues. The CDR3 DNA reads TGTGCCAGCAGGGACAGAACCTACTCTGGAAACACCATATATTTT. This encodes CASRDRTYSGNTIYF.

V gene TRBV18 combines with J gene TRBJ1-5; D remains ambiguous. V was clipped by 0 bases and J by 2 bases, with 5 bases between them. In germline, CDR1 is KGHSH, CDR2 LQKENI. This CDR3 has 14 amino acids. CDR3 protein: CASSPPGGNQPQHF. DNA for the CDR3: TGTGCCAGCTCACCACCGGGAGGCAATCAGCCCCAGCATTTT.

The J gene is TRBJ1-3, the V gene TRBV29-1; no firm D call. The CDR3 loop spans 12 amino acids. The germline V gene encodes CDR1 SQVTM and CDR2 ANQGSEA. The V gene lost 6 bases and the J gene lost 4 bases, with 10 bases spanning the gap. Written as DNA, the CDR3 is TGCAGCGTCCGGGGTTCGGGAAACACCATATATTTT. Translating it yields CSVRGSGNTIYF. Drawing the rest from reference TRBV29-1 and TRBJ1-3, the complete variable domain is SAVISQKPSRDICQRGTSLTIQCQVDSQVTMMFWYRQQPGQSLTLIATANQGSEATYESGFVIDKFPISRPNLTFSTLTVSNMSPEDSSIYLCSVRGSGNTIYFGEGSWLTVV.

The J gene is TRBJ2-1, the V gene TRBV9; 8 bases are shared with TRBD2. This CDR3 has 17 amino acids. Trimming removed 3 bases from V and 1 base from J; junction bases left unmatched: 9. Per germline, CDR1 SGDLS and CDR2 YYNGEE. Here the CDR3 reads CASSGVAGTLSYNEQFF. DNA of the CDR3: TGTGCCAGCAGCGGGGTAGCGGGGACCCTTTCCTACAATGAGCAGTTCTTC.

This clone was counted between two and nine times. The rearrangement uses TRBV21-1 and TRBJ2-6; the table calls TRBD2, which could not be checked here. TRBV21-1 is given as a pseudogene. The CDR3 has 16 amino acids. The CDR3 region is CASSIRRPSGANVLTF. In DNA, the CDR3 is TGTGCCAGCAGCATTAGGCGGCCCTCTGGGGCCAACGTCCTGACTTTC.

The chain is built from TRBV12-3 or TRBV12-4 and TRBJ1-2; D unresolved. V gave up 4 bases and J gave up 8 bases, with 11 bases separating them. The CDR3 extends over 12 amino acids. As DNA, the CDR3 is TGTGCCAGCAGTTCGAGTCGGGTGGGCTACACCTTC. It specifies CASSSSRVGYTF.

This clone occurred a few times. The chain links TRBV7-9 to TRBJ1-2; TRBD1 is a possible D gene (5 bases). Trimming removed 6 bases from V and 8 bases from J, with 19 bases in between. CDR3 length equals 14 residues. Germline values: CDR1 SEHNR, CDR2 FQNEAQ (reference sequence). CDR3 sequence: CASRPAGDGGGYTF. The CDR3 nucleotides read TGTGCCAGCAGGCCCGCGGGGGACGGAGGGGGCTACACCTTC. Together with reference TRBV7-9 and TRBJ1-2, the CDR3 gives the full variable domain: DTGVSQNPRHKITKRGQNVTFRCDPISEHNRLYWYRQTLGQGPEFLTYFQNEAQLEKSRLLSDRFSAERPKGSFSTLEIQRTEQGDSAMYLCASRPAGDGGGYTFGSGTRLTVV.

This rearrangement joins TRBV5-1 to TRBJ2-1; perhaps TRBD2 as D (5 bases). Deletions cut 4 bases from V and 0 bases from J, with 11 bases between. From germline, CDR1 is SGHRS and CDR2 YFSETQ. This CDR3 has 15 residues. CDR3 amino acids: CASSPGFSSYNEQFF. Here the CDR3 DNA reads TGCGCCAGCAGCCCGGGGTTTAGCTCCTACAATGAGCAGTTCTTC.

The V gene is TRBV5-1, the J gene TRBJ1-2; possible D gene TRBD1, 6 bases. The CDR3 totals 13 residues. The V and J ends lost 4 bases and 3 bases respectively, with 10 bases between them. The germline CDR1 and CDR2 sequences are SGHRS and YFSETQ. CDR3 protein: CASSLQGDYGYTF. CDR3 sequence (DNA): TGCGCCAGCAGCCTACAGGGTGACTATGGCTACACCTTC.

This clone was observed a single time. The V call is TRBV9, the J call TRBJ2-7; 9 nucleotides agree with TRBD1. Trimming took 4 bases from V and 2 from J; bases not matched to a gene: 10. The CDR3 consists of 16 residues. CDR1 is SGDLS, CDR2 YYNGEE, per germline. CDR3 amino acids: CASSTGQGLGTYEQYF. CDR3 sequence (DNA): TGTGCCAGCAGCACCGGACAGGGGCTGGGGACCTACGAGCAGTACTTC.